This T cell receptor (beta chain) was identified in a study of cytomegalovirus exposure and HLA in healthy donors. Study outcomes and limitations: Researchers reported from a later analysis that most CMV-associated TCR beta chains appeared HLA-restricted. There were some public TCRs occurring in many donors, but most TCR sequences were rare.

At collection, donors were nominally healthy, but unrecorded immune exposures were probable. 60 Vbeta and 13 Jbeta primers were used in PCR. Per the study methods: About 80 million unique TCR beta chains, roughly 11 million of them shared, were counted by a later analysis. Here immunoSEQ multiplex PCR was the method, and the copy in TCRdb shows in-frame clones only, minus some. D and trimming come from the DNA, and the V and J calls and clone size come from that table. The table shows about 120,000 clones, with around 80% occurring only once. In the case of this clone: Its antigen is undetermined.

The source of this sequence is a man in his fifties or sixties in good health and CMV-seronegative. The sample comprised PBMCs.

CDR3 coding DNA: TGTGCCAGCAGCTTAGCGACAACTGCTAACTATGGCTACACCTTC. Translation: CASSLATTANYGYTF. The V gene is TRBV7-2, the J gene TRBJ1-2; D gene unclear. Germline assignment: CDR1 SGHTA and CDR2 FQGNSA. The CDR3 runs to 15 residues. Trimming stripped 0 bases from V and 0 bases from J, with 8 bases between.